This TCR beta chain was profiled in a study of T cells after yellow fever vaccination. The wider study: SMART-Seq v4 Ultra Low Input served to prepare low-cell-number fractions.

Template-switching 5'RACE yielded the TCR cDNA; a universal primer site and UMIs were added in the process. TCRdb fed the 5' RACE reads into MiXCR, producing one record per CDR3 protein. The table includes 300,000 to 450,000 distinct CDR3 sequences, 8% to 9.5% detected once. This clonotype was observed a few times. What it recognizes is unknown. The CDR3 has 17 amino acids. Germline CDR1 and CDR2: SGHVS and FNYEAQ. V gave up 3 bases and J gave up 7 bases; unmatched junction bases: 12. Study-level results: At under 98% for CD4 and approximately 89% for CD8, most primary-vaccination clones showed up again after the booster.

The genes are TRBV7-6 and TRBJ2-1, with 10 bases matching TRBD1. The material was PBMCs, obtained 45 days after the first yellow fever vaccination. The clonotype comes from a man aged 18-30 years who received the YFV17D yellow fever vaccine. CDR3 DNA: TGTGCCAGCAGCTTCTATGCCGGGACAGGGGCAGGGAATGAGCAGTTCTTC. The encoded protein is CASSFYAGTGAGNEQFF.